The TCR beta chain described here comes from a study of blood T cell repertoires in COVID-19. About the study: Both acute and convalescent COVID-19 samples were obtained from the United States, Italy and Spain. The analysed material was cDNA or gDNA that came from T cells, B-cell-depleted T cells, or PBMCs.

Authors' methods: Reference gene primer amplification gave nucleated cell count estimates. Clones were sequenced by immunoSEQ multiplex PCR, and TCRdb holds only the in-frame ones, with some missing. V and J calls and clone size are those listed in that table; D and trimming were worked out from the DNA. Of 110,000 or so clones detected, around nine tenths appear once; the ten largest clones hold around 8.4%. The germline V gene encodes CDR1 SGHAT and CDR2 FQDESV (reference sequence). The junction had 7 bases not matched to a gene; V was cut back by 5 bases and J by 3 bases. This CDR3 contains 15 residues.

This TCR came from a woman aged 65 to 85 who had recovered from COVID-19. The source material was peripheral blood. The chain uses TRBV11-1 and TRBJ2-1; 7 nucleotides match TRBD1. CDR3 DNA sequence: TGTGCCAGCAGCCTAAGACAGGGCTTCTACAATGAGCAGTTCTTC. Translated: CASSLRQGFYNEQFF.